These T cell receptor beta chains were read from a single sample in a study of CD4 T cells in relation to SARS-CoV-2 and coronaviruses. Their recognized antigens are unknown. TCRdb's table, derived via immunoSEQ multiplex PCR, lists solely in-frame clones and lacks some. Of 20,000 to 25,000 clones listed, more than 70% were seen once; the top ten hold 9% to 15%. The sequencing input was CD4+ T cells from PBMCs, cultured in vitro. These receptors originate from a human donor in good health. Both conserved end residues are part of each CDR3. A D gene is named only where the DNA matches it firmly.

>.|TRBV18|TRBJ2-1
TGTGCCAGCTCACCACGAAGCGGTGAGCAGTTCTTC
CASSPRSGEQFF
>.|TRBV12-3/TRBV12-4|TRBJ1-2
TGTGCCAGCAGTACGGTGCGCTCCTATGGCTACACCTTC
CASSTVRSYGYTF
>.|TRBV5-1|TRBJ2-3
TGCGCCAGCAGCTTTGGTAGGGGGGAGGATACGCAGTATTTT
CASSFGRGEDTQYF
>.|TRBV21-1|TRBJ1-2
TGTGCCAGCAGCAAAAATCTTTCGGTCTCGCAGGGAGGGACTCTGGACTATGGCTACACCTTC
CASSKNLSVSQGGTLDYGYTF
>.|TRBV19|TRBJ2-1
TGTGCCAGTAGTATAAGGGGTTCTAGTTACCACCAAGCCTCCTACAATGAGCAGTTCTTC
CASSIRGSSYHQASYNEQFF
>.|TRBV27|TRBJ2-7
TGTGCCAGCAGTTTCGCGACAGGTCCGGCCTACGAGCAGTACTTC
CASSFATGPAYEQYF
>TRBD2|TRBV28|TRBJ2-7
TGTGCCAGCAAGCGGGACGGCCCGGTCTACGAGCAGTACTTC
CASKRDGPVYEQYF
>TRBD2|TRBV14|TRBJ2-7
TGTGCCCGTCCTACCAGGCTAGCGGGAGGACTTTCCTACGAGCAGTACTTC
CARPTRLAGGLSYEQYF
>.|TRBV3-1/TRBV3-2|TRBJ2-3
TGTGCCAGCAGCCAACGGACAGATACGCAGTATTTT
CASSQRTDTQYF
>TRBD2|TRBV14|TRBJ2-1
TGTGCCAGCAGCCAATATAGCGGGACCCTCTCCTACAATGAGCAGTTCTTC
CASSQYSGTLSYNEQFF